Listed here are 6 T cell receptor beta chains from one sample, sequenced in a study of technical replicates of blood from a handful of donors. Sequencing was performed with immunoSEQ multiplex PCR; in TCRdb, only in-frame clones are kept and a portion is missing. The sample records over 50,000 clones, about 95% being singletons. Sequencing used T cells isolated from PBMCs. Receptor source: a human donor in good health.

The chain couples TRBV5-1 to TRBJ2-1; 8 bases are shared with TRBD2. This CDR3 has 21 residues. J gave up 0 bases and V 0 bases, and 17 bases lay outside the gene matches. Per germline, CDR1 SGHRS and CDR2 YFSETQ. The CDR3 nucleotides read TGCGCCAGCAGCTTGGACGGGAGGGAATTTTACCGCGGGAGCTCCTACAATGAGCAGTTCTTC. Protein product: CASSLDGREFYRGSSYNEQFF. Full variable domain (remainder filled in from reference TRBV5-1 and TRBJ2-1): KAGVTQTPRYLIKTRGQQVTLSCSPISGHRSVSWYQQTPGQGLQFLFEYFSETQRNKGNFPGRFSGRQFSNSRSEMNVSTLELGDSALYLCASSLDGREFYRGSSYNEQFFGPGTRLTVL.

The DNA for the CDR3 is TGCGCCAGCAGCTTGGTACCCGGACACCAACTGCAAGAGACCCAGTACTTC. Its protein is CASSLVPGHQLQETQYF. The rearrangement uses TRBV5-1 and TRBJ2-5, with a weak D call TRBD1 (5 bases). Per germline, CDR1 SGHRS and CDR2 YFSETQ. The CDR3 extends over 17 amino acids. Trimming removed 0 bases at V and 2 bases at J, with 17 bases between.

This clone appeared a few times. This rearrangement joins TRBV10-3 to TRBJ1-1; D ambiguous. V was cut by 4 bases and J by 6 bases, with 12 bases left in between. Germline V CDR1 and CDR2: ENHRY, SYGVKD. This CDR3 comprises 13 residues. CDR3 coding DNA: TGTGCCATCAGTGTAAATAGGGAGGCTGAAGCTTTCTTT. Its protein is CAISVNREAEAFF.

This sequence joins TRBV7-9 and TRBJ2-3; D is possibly TRBD2 (6 bases). Germline V gene data show CDR1 as SEHNR and CDR2 as FQNEAQ (reference sequence). This CDR3 region has 16 residues. V was pared by 2 bases and J by 2 bases, with 14 bases between. DNA for the CDR3: TGTGCCAGCAGCTTATTTATAGTGCGGGACACAGATACGCAGTATTTT. Protein sequence: CASSLFIVRDTDTQYF.

The chain combines TRBV7-9 with TRBJ2-7, with 8 bases lining up with TRBD2. From germline, CDR1 is SEHNR and CDR2 FQNEAQ (reference sequence). V shed 10 bases, J shed 5 bases, and the junction held 13 bases outside the gene matches. CDR3 length: 14 amino acids. CDR3 residues: CATGWSGSVNEQYF. The CDR3 DNA follows: TGTGCCACCGGTTGGAGCGGGAGTGTCAACGAGCAGTACTTC.

The V and J genes are TRBV6-5 and TRBJ1-1, with 7 nucleotides matching TRBD1. CDR3 size: 14 residues. V gave up 6 bases and J gave up 2 bases; unmatched junction bases: 6. Germline CDR1 MNHEY, CDR2 SVGAGI. CDR3 nucleotides: TGTGCCAGCAGAAACGACAGGGACAACACTGAAGCTTTCTTT. As protein: CASRNDRDNTEAFF.